This is a list of T cell receptor beta chains from one sample in a study of Ad26.COV2.S vaccination and SARS-CoV-2 variants. The method was immunoSEQ multiplex PCR; TCRdb's version includes in-frame clones alone and lacks a portion of them. Altogether about 350,000 clones are present, roughly 84% being singletons, with the ten largest covering around 3%. This specimen was peripheral blood, taken in a trial of Ad26.COV2.S vaccine versus placebo. Source of these receptors: a person between 18 and 60 years old who received the Ad26.COV2.S COVID-19 vaccine or a placebo. CDR3s include the opening cysteine and the closing phenylalanine or tryptophan. The order of the fields is D gene, J gene, V gene, clone size, CDR3 protein, CDR3 DNA. A D gene is named only where the DNA matches it firmly. Some rows mark clone size as missing; the rest say once, few, many or name a class of expanded clone.

D: TRBD1; J: TRBJ1-6; V: TRBV5-1; size: -; CDR3: CASSLDQGGSSYNSPLHF; DNA: TGCGCCAGCAGCTTGGATCAGGGGGGAAGCTCCTATAATTCACCCCTCCACTTT
D: -; J: TRBJ1-4; V: TRBV18; size: -; CDR3: CASSIGTENEKLFF; DNA: TGTGCCAGCTCAATCGGGACTGAGAATGAAAAACTGTTTTTT
D: -; J: TRBJ1-2; V: TRBV6-2/TRBV6-3; size: -; CDR3: CASSYEPGSGYTF; DNA: TGTGCCAGCAGTTACGAACCAGGGTCCGGCTACACCTTC
D: TRBD2; J: TRBJ2-1; V: TRBV5-1; size: -; CDR3: CASSLPSGYNEQFF; DNA: TGCGCCAGCAGTTTGCCTAGCGGGTACAATGAGCAGTTCTTC
D: TRBD2; J: TRBJ2-1; V: TRBV10-3; size: -; CDR3: CATHELGTSGSPHEQFF; DNA: TGTGCCACCCACGAACTCGGGACTAGCGGGAGTCCCCATGAGCAGTTCTTC
D: TRBD1; J: TRBJ2-1; V: TRBV11-2; size: -; CDR3: CASISGQGAYNEQFF; DNA: TGTGCCAGCATCTCAGGACAGGGGGCATACAATGAGCAGTTCTTC
D: -; J: TRBJ2-7; V: TRBV5-6; size: -; CDR3: CASSSEGPKYF; DNA: TGTGCCAGCAGCTCCGAGGGCCCAAAGTACTTC
D: -; J: TRBJ2-2; V: TRBV5-1; size: -; CDR3: CASTGGQHGELFF; DNA: TGCGCCAGCACCGGGGGGCAGCACGGGGAGCTGTTTTTT
D: TRBD1; J: TRBJ2-3; V: TRBV7-2; size: many; CDR3: CASSLLGTGADTQYF; DNA: TGTGCCAGCAGCCTACTTGGGACAGGGGCAGATACGCAGTATTTT
D: -; J: TRBJ1-5; V: TRBV7-2; size: -; CDR3: CASSAESNQPQHF; DNA: TGTGCCAGCAGCGCCGAAAGCAATCAGCCCCAGCATTTT
D: TRBD2; J: TRBJ2-2; V: TRBV7-2; size: -; CDR3: CASSPPWKAGDQTGELFF; DNA: TGTGCCAGCAGCCCCCCCTGGAAAGCGGGGGATCAGACCGGGGAGCTGTTTTTT
D: -; J: TRBJ2-6; V: TRBV6-1; size: -; CDR3: CASSEVGPAFSGANVLTF; DNA: TGTGCCAGCAGTGAAGTGGGACCCGCTTTCTCTGGGGCCAACGTCCTGACTTTC
D: TRBD1; J: TRBJ1-2; V: TRBV3-1/TRBV3-2; size: -; CDR3: CASSQDGQGALGYTF; DNA: TGTGCCAGCAGCCAAGACGGACAGGGGGCGCTTGGCTACACCTTC
D: -; J: TRBJ2-2; V: TRBV5-1; size: -; CDR3: CASTPSRLNTGELFF; DNA: TGCGCCAGCACCCCTTCAAGGCTGAACACCGGGGAGCTGTTTTTT
D: -; J: TRBJ1-1; V: TRBV20-1; size: once; CDR3: CSASRGRAFF; DNA: TGCAGTGCTAGCCGGGGGAGGGCTTTCTTT
D: -; J: TRBJ2-7; V: TRBV27; size: -; CDR3: CASRREHEQYF; DNA: TGTGCCAGCAGAAGAGAGCACGAGCAGTACTTC
D: -; J: TRBJ2-5; V: TRBV6-5; size: many; CDR3: CATSGLQETQYF; DNA: TGTGCCACTAGTGGGTTACAAGAGACCCAGTACTTC
D: TRBD1; J: TRBJ2-7; V: TRBV15; size: -; CDR3: CATSSRDRETYEQYF; DNA: TGTGCCACCAGCAGCCGGGACAGGGAAACCTACGAGCAGTACTTC
D: TRBD1; J: TRBJ1-2; V: TRBV4-1; size: -; CDR3: CASSHVDRGYGYTF; DNA: TGCGCCAGCAGCCATGTTGACAGGGGGTATGGCTACACCTTC
D: -; J: TRBJ1-4; V: TRBV2; size: -; CDR3: CASSEVQANEKLFF; DNA: TGTGCCAGCAGTGAGGTACAGGCTAATGAAAAACTGTTTTTT
D: -; J: TRBJ2-7; V: TRBV7-6; size: few; CDR3: CASSPGLYEQYF; DNA: TGTGCCAGCAGCCCGGGACTTTACGAGCAGTACTTC
D: -; J: TRBJ1-2; V: TRBV18; size: -; CDR3: CASSPPAGEGDTF; DNA: TGTGCCAGCTCACCACCAGCCGGGGAAGGTGACACCTTC
D: -; J: TRBJ1-2; V: TRBV27; size: -; CDR3: CASSTYPERGRAAGYTF; DNA: TGTGCCAGCAGCACTTACCCAGAGAGGGGCAGAGCAGCGGGCTACACCTTC
D: -; J: TRBJ2-7; V: TRBV7-6; size: -; CDR3: CASSPGGQLAYEQYF; DNA: TGTGCCAGCAGCCCGGGGGGACAGCTAGCCTACGAGCAGTACTTC
D: -; J: TRBJ2-4; V: TRBV5-8; size: few; CDR3: CASSLGNIQYF; DNA: TGTGCCAGCAGCTTGGGGAACATTCAGTACTTC
D: TRBD1; J: TRBJ2-3; V: TRBV2; size: -; CDR3: CASRTRQGQSTDTQYF; DNA: TGTGCCAGCAGAACAAGACAGGGCCAATCCACAGATACGCAGTATTTT
D: -; J: TRBJ2-3; V: TRBV7-2; size: -; CDR3: CASSAVNRGWADTQYF; DNA: TGTGCCAGCAGCGCGGTTAATCGGGGGTGGGCAGATACGCAGTATTTT
D: -; J: TRBJ2-1; V: TRBV28; size: -; CDR3: CASSLVGVGYNEQFF; DNA: TGTGCCAGCAGTTTAGTGGGAGTCGGCTACAATGAGCAGTTCTTC
D: -; J: TRBJ1-4; V: TRBV28; size: -; CDR3: CASGGRVEKLFF; DNA: TGTGCCAGCGGGGGGAGAGTTGAAAAACTGTTTTTT
D: -; J: TRBJ2-2; V: TRBV9; size: -; CDR3: CASSALRGGALHGELFF; DNA: TGTGCCAGCAGCGCCCTCAGGGGAGGGGCCCTGCACGGGGAGCTGTTTTTT
D: -; J: TRBJ2-3; V: TRBV6-2/TRBV6-3; size: -; CDR3: CASSYGGAQLNTDTQYF; DNA: TGTGCCAGCAGTTACGGTGGGGCCCAACTGAACACAGATACGCAGTATTTT
D: -; J: TRBJ2-3; V: TRBV7-9; size: -; CDR3: CASSLAFGLGSSTDTQYF; DNA: TGTGCCAGCAGCTTAGCATTTGGCCTAGGTAGTTCCACAGATACGCAGTATTTT